This T cell receptor beta chain was sequenced in a study of OX40 agonist ivuxolimab in advanced cancers. Study context: While on treatment, patients had intravenous ivuxolimab at 0.01 to 10 mg/kg every 2 weeks. Eligibility rules accepted prior anti-PD-1, anti-PD-L1 or anti-CTLA-4 therapy, and roughly 40% had some. Findings and caveats of the study: Low clonal expansion, among the lowest seen, marked partial responders at 0.1-3.0 mg/kg.

Germline V gene lookup returns CDR1 KGHSH and CDR2 LQKENI. This CDR3 comprises 14 residues. Patients who had autoimmune disease history or got systemic immunosuppression were left out. Clones were read by immunoSEQ multiplex PCR, and TCRdb kept only the in-frame ones, dropping some. The table shows approximately 70,000 clones, with around 88% occurring only once. Worth noting for this clone: The antigen remains unidentified.

The chain recombines TRBV18 with TRBJ2-5; 7 bases are a match to TRBD2. The better agreement between TRBJ2-7 and the DNA end casts doubt on the J call. This material consisted of CD4+ or CD8+ T cells sorted from blood, taken in a trial of the OX40 agonist ivuxolimab. The clonotype was recovered from an adult with an advanced solid tumor such as melanoma, head and neck, liver or kidney cancer. CDR3 DNA sequence: TGTGCCAGCTCACCAGGGACGGGGAGGGGCGAGCAGTACTTC. Protein sequence: CASSPGTGRGEQYF.